This T cell receptor (beta chain) appears in the sequencing data of a study of T cell responses to AZD1222 COVID-19 vaccine. This CDR3 is 18 amino acids long. With V trimmed by 4 bases and J by 0 bases, 11 bases remained unmatched. The germline gives CDR1 LGHDT, CDR2 YNNKEL (reference sequence). Produced via immunoSEQ multiplex PCR; TCRdb's table is partial and in-frame only. Of fewer than 130,000 clones in the sample, 85% to 95% are singletons; the top ten hold roughly 7.8%. The sequencing used peripheral blood, collected on day 0 of AZD1222 vaccination. This receptor was obtained from an adult in good health. V gene TRBV3-1 (or the pseudogene TRBV3-2) combines with J gene TRBJ1-5, with TRBD1 matching 8 bases. CDR3 sequence (DNA): TGTGCCAGCAGCCCCCACCCGACAGGGGCCGATAGCAATCAGCCCCAGCATTTT. Amino acids: CASSPHPTGADSNQPQHF.